This T cell receptor (beta chain) is from a study of human versus mouse CDR3 diversity and MHC coevolution. The overall study: Samples had between roughly 0.6 x 10^7 and 1.6 x 10^7 valid reads.

Data came from immunoSEQ multiplex PCR; TCRdb stores just in-frame clones and leaves some out. The sample includes tens of thousands of clones, 93% of them seen just once. This CDR3 comprises 14 residues. Between the trimmed V and J ends, which lost 1 base and 3 bases, there was a span of 9 bases. Per the germline V gene, CDR1 is SGHTA and CDR2 is FQGNSA. This clone came up once. What it recognizes is unknown. General study findings and limits: Among all groups, most of the three human donors showed least clonal inequality. Human CDR3s averaged more deletions and insertions than mouse CDR3s.

Input material: naive CD4+ T cells from blood. Subset given: CD45RO-negative CD62L-positive naive CD4 T cells. V gene TRBV7-2 combines with J gene TRBJ1-1, with D hard to call. This receptor was identified in a person aged 25-75 years in good health. The chain's CDR3 is CASSLGTGYTEAFF. As DNA, the CDR3 is TGTGCCAGCAGCTTAGGTACCGGGTACACTGAAGCTTTCTTT. The full variable domain, with the rest looked up from reference TRBV7-2 and TRBJ1-1, is GAGVSQSPSNKVTEKGKDVELRCDPISGHTALYWYRQSLGQGLEFLIYFQGNSAPDKSGLPSDRFSAERTGGSVSTLTIQRTQQEDSAVYLCASSLGTGYTEAFFGQGTRLTVV.